These 24 T cell receptor beta chains were all obtained from the same sample, sequenced in a study of shared clonotypes between healthy human individuals. The repertoire was sequenced with immunoSEQ multiplex PCR; TCRdb's copy has only in-frame clones and lacks some. The table has about 510,000 clones, about 79% seen once. Sequenced input: PBMCs. These receptors were obtained from a woman between 40 and 55 years old in good health. Some clones in this sample may be carry-over from other donors' samples.

The chain joins TRBV11-2 to TRBJ2-7; 10 nucleotides align to TRBD1. This CDR3 has 15 residues. With 6 bases clipped from V and 3 bases from J, the junction kept 8 bases outside the gene matches. The germline CDR1 and CDR2 sequences are SGHAT and FQNNGV. The CDR3 region is CASRPPGQGYYEQYF. CDR3 nucleotide sequence: TGTGCCAGCAGACCTCCGGGACAGGGGTACTACGAGCAGTACTTC.

The chain uses TRBV5-5 and TRBJ2-7; a weak D match, TRBD2 (5 bases). The germline CDR1 and CDR2 sequences are SGHKS and YYEKEE (reference sequence). Trimming removed 4 bases at V and 6 bases at J, with 17 bases between. This CDR3 comprises 14 residues. The CDR3 DNA reads TGTGCCAGCAGCCCGCAGCGAGGGCTGGGCGAGCAGTACTTC. This sequence encodes CASSPQRGLGEQYF. The entire variable domain, with the rest obtained from reference TRBV5-5 and TRBJ2-7, is as follows: DAGVTQSPTHLIKTRGQQVTLRCSPISGHKSVSWYQQVLGQGPQFIFQYYEKEERGRGNFPDRFSARQFPNYSSELNVNALLLGDSALYLCASSPQRGLGEQYFGPGTRLTVT.

The chain carries TRBV18 and TRBJ2-7, with 8 bases matching TRBD2. The V and J ends lost 3 bases and 6 bases, in that order; junction bases with no gene match: 10. The CDR3 contains 15 residues. Germline V gene sequence: CDR1 KGHSH, CDR2 LQKENI. The CDR3 loop is CASSPSKAGAGEQYF. The CDR3, as DNA: TGTGCCAGCTCACCCAGCAAAGCGGGAGCGGGCGAGCAGTACTTC.

The V call is TRBV5-6, the J call TRBJ1-4; D is unclear. The length of the CDR3 is 16 residues. CDR1 is SGHDT and CDR2 is YYEEEE in the germline V gene. V lost 4 bases, J lost 4 bases, and 17 bases lay in between. The CDR3 DNA is TGTGCCAGCAGCAGCAAACTTCGAGTGGGTAATGAAAAACTGTTTTTT. Protein product: CASSSKLRVGNEKLFF. The variable domain in full, with the rest retrieved from reference TRBV5-6 and TRBJ1-4, is DAGVTQSPTHLIKTRGQQVTLRCSPKSGHDTVSWYQQALGQGPQFIFQYYEEEERQRGNFPDRFSGHQFPNYSSELNVNALLLGDSALYLCASSSKLRVGNEKLFFGSGTQLSVL.

This clone occurred a few times. This sequence joins TRBV11-2 and TRBJ1-1; no reliable D call. The CDR3 runs to 12 residues. V was shortened by 1 base and J by 8 bases, with 8 bases between the two germline ends. Germline loops: CDR1 SGHAT, CDR2 FQNNGV. The CDR3 DNA follows: TGTGCCAGCAGCTTAGTTTTAGGGGAAGCTTTCTTT. Its translation: CASSLVLGEAFF.

A remark on this clone: It differs at one base from a far larger clone, so likely a read error. The chain carries TRBV28 and TRBJ1-1; maybe TRBD1 (5 bases). This CDR3 contains 12 residues. The V and J ends lost 6 bases and 10 bases respectively, with 15 bases between them. CDR1 MDHEN and CDR2 SYDVKM come from the germline V gene. The CDR3 loop reads CASRGGRDGAFF. In DNA, the CDR3 is TGTGCCAGCAGGGGAGGCAGGGATGGAGCTTTCTTT.

V gene TRBV30 combines with J gene TRBJ2-5; TRBD1 aligns across 7 bases. The CDR3 is made up of 13 amino acids. In germline, CDR1 is GTSNPN, CDR2 SVGIG (reference sequence). V was clipped by 1 base and J by 4 bases; unmatched bases: 3. CDR3 residues: CAWSGTGVETQYF. For the CDR3, the DNA is TGTGCCTGGAGTGGGACAGGAGTAGAGACCCAGTACTTC.

V is TRBV7-6 and J is TRBJ2-7; D is undetermined. The germline V and J ends were trimmed by 5 bases and 6 bases, with 14 bases remaining between them. The germline CDR1 and CDR2 sequences are SGHVS and FNYEAQ. The CDR3 runs to 13 residues. Written as DNA, the CDR3 is TGTGCCAGCAGCAGCCTAAATACGGGCGAGCAGTACTTC. Translated: CASSSLNTGEQYF.

Comments on this clone: A single base is all that separates this from a far larger clone, so a read error is likely. Within the sample, other DNA sequences also encode this same CDR3. The chain uses TRBV4-2 and TRBJ2-6; D gene ambiguous. There are 15 residues in the CDR3. V was pared by 3 bases and J by 8 bases, with 14 bases between. The germline V gene encodes CDR1 LGHNA and CDR2 YNFKEQ. The CDR3 is CASSQDRLQSNVLTF. The CDR3 region has the DNA TGTGCCAGCAGCCAGGACCGACTCCAATCCAACGTCCTGACTTTC.

The chain combines TRBV10-2 with TRBJ2-1; 7 nucleotides line up with TRBD2. Germline V gene lookup returns CDR1 WSHSY and CDR2 SAAADI. Trimming cost V 3 bases and J 2 bases; bases outside gene matches: 7. The CDR3 has 16 residues. The CDR3 loop reads CASSDYGRIPYNEQFF. The CDR3 nucleotides read TGCGCCAGCAGTGATTACGGGAGGATACCCTACAATGAGCAGTTCTTC.

This clone appeared a single time. This chain links TRBV29-1 with TRBJ2-2, with 12 bases fitting TRBD2. Trimming took 3 bases from V and 4 from J; bases not matched to a gene: 6. The CDR3 is 16 amino acids. Looked up from germline, CDR1 is SQVTM and CDR2 is ANQGSEA. The CDR3 region has the DNA TGCAGCGTTGACCCTGGACTAGCGGGATCCACCGGGGAGCTGTTTTTT. This gives the protein CSVDPGLAGSTGELFF.

This chain joins TRBV5-4 and TRBJ1-1, with D unclear. The CDR3 spans 16 residues. Trimming removed 5 bases at V and 4 bases at J, with 21 bases between. The germline CDR1 and CDR2 sequences are SGHNT and YYREEE (reference sequence). For the CDR3, the DNA is TGTGCCAGCAGTCCTGCCCCAGCTAGAATGGGCACTGAAGCTTTCTTT. Protein: CASSPAPARMGTEAFF.

This clone was seen only a few times. The chain couples TRBV5-4 to TRBJ2-1, with 10 bases aligning to TRBD2. The V and J ends lost 3 bases and 3 bases, in that order; junction bases with no gene match: 3. The length of the CDR3 is 15 residues. Germline loops: CDR1 SGHNT, CDR2 YYREEE (reference sequence). The CDR3 protein is CASSWTSGNYNEQFF. The CDR3, as DNA: TGTGCCAGCAGCTGGACTAGCGGCAACTACAATGAGCAGTTCTTC. Full variable domain (missing parts from reference TRBV5-4 and TRBJ2-1): ETGVTQSPTHLIKTRGQQVTLRCSSQSGHNTVSWYQQALGQGPQFIFQYYREEENGRGNFPPRFSGLQFPNYSSELNVNALELDDSALYLCASSWTSGNYNEQFFGPGTRLTVL.

This chain connects TRBV5-1 to TRBJ2-5; the D gene is possibly TRBD2 (5 bases). Germline-derived CDR1 and CDR2 are SGHRS and YFSETQ. V dropped 0 bases and J dropped 2 bases, with 17 bases sitting between them. This CDR3 region has 17 residues. The CDR3 DNA reads as TGCGCCAGCAGCTTGGGGCGTTCGGCTAGCCAACAAGAGACCCAGTACTTC. Amino acids: CASSLGRSASQQETQYF.

The DNA of the CDR3 is TGTGCCAGCCTAGAGGGACTAGTAGGAAGAGAGACCCAGTACTTC. Translating it yields CASLEGLVGRETQYF. The rearrangement links TRBV28 to TRBJ2-5, with TRBD2 matching 8 bases. The CDR3 is 15 amino acids. The germline V gene has CDR1 MDHEN and CDR2 SYDVKM. Losses at the gene ends were 8 bases for V and 4 bases for J; bases not matched to a gene: 12.

Details on this clone: This may be a read error, as it is one base from a much larger clone. This rearrangement joins TRBV7-8 to TRBJ2-1, with 10 bases identical to TRBD2. Germline CDR1 and CDR2: SGHVS and FQNEAQ. The CDR3 contains 17 residues. DNA for the CDR3: TGTGCCAGCAGCCCGATACTTAGCGGGAGGTCCTACAATAAGCAGTTCTTC. Amino acid sequence: CASSPILSGRSYNKQFF.

This clone was seen at least ten times. V usage is TRBV5-4 and J usage is TRBJ2-1; TRBD1 or TRBD2 may be the D gene (5 bases each). V was trimmed by 4 bases and J by 2 bases, leaving 10 bases between them. The CDR3 sequence is 14 residues long. From germline, CDR1 is SGHNT and CDR2 YYREEE (reference sequence). As DNA, the CDR3 is TGTGCCAGCAGCCCGATGGGGGCCTACAATGAGCAGTTCTTC. Its protein product is CASSPMGAYNEQFF.

The chain links TRBV6-5 to TRBJ1-1; no clear D gene. Trimming cost V 7 bases and J 4 bases, with 19 bases left between them. CDR1 MNHEY and CDR2 SVGAGI come from the germline V gene. The CDR3 has 15 amino acids. The CDR3 nucleotides read TGTGCCAGCACCCCCCCCGGGAGAACCAGCACTGAAGCTTTCTTT. Residues: CASTPPGRTSTEAFF.

This chain connects TRBV19 to TRBJ1-1, with TRBD1 as a possible D gene (5 bases). CDR3 length: 14 amino acids. Trimming stripped 1 base from V and 3 bases from J, with 9 bases between. Germline CDR1 and CDR2: LNHDA and SQIVND (reference sequence). The CDR3 here is CASSIVRGDTEAFF. The CDR3 DNA follows: TGTGCCAGTAGTATAGTCCGAGGGGACACTGAAGCTTTCTTT.

Here the CDR3 reads CSVEGNSGRGGETQYF. CDR3 in DNA: TGCAGCGTTGAAGGGAATAGCGGGAGAGGGGGGGAGACCCAGTACTTC. The rearrangement joins TRBV29-1 to TRBJ2-5; 9 bases map to TRBD2. Germline loops: CDR1 SQVTM, CDR2 ANQGSEA. There are 16 residues in the CDR3. Losses at the gene ends were 1 base for V and 5 bases for J; bases not matched to a gene: 11. Based on the CDR3 plus reference TRBV29-1 and TRBJ2-5, the full variable domain is SAVISQKPSRDICQRGTSLTIQCQVDSQVTMMFWYRQQPGQSLTLIATANQGSEATYESGFVIDKFPISRPNLTFSTLTVSNMSPEDSSIYLCSVEGNSGRGGETQYFGPGTRLLVL.

The chain employs TRBV7-9 and TRBJ1-2; 8 bases fit TRBD1. The CDR3 runs to 15 residues. Per germline, CDR1 SEHNR and CDR2 FQNEAQ (reference sequence). V shed 5 bases, J shed 8 bases, and the junction held 13 bases outside the gene matches. The CDR3: CASSPGQERFRGYTF. CDR3 nucleotides: TGTGCCAGCAGCCCGGGACAGGAGCGTTTTCGGGGCTACACCTTC.

This chain's CDR3 is CASRSLGIAQPQHF. The CDR3 bases are TGTGCCAGCAGAAGTCTTGGGATAGCTCAGCCCCAGCATTTT. V gene TRBV2 combines with J gene TRBJ1-5; D not resolved. The CDR3 runs 14 residues. The germline gives CDR1 SNHLY, CDR2 FYNNEI. The V and J ends lost 6 bases and 6 bases respectively, with 15 bases between them.

This clone was detected once. The chain combines TRBV5-1 with TRBJ2-5; D is possibly TRBD2 (5 bases). From germline, CDR1 is SGHRS and CDR2 YFSETQ. Trimming removed 2 bases from V and 5 bases from J, with 16 bases in between. The CDR3 totals 15 residues. CDR3 in DNA: TGCGCCAGCAGCTTAGGACTGACCGCCCCGGAGACCCAGTACTTC. This sequence encodes CASSLGLTAPETQYF.

The rearrangement joins TRBV6-1 to TRBJ1-4, with D possibly matching TRBD1 (5 bases). The CDR3 covers 14 residues. Trimming removed 10 bases at V and 7 bases at J, with 19 bases between. The germline V gene has CDR1 MNHNS and CDR2 SASEGT. In nucleotides, the CDR3 is TGTGCCACCATATCGGGGGTGGATGGTGAAAAACTGTTTTTT. It yields the protein CATISGVDGEKLFF.